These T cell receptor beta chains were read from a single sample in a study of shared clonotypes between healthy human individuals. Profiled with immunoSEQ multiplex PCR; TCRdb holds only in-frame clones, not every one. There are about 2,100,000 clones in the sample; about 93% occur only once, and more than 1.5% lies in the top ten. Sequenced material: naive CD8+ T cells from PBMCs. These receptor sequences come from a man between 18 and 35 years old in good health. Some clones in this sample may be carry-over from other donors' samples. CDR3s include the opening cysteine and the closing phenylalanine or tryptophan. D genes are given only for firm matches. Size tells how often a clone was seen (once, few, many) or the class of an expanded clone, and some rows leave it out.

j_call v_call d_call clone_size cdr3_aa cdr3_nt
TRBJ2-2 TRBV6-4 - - CASSDSSRGSSTGELFF TGTGCCAGCAGTGACTCGAGTCGAGGCTCGAGCACCGGGGAGCTGTTTTTT
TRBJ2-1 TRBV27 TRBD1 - CASSPRGQGQFF TGTGCCAGCAGTCCTAGGGGACAGGGGCAGTTCTTC
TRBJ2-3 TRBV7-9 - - CASSSENRVNTQYF TGTGCCAGCAGCTCGGAAAACAGGGTAAATACGCAGTATTTT
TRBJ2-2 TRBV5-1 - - CASSLEGFDTGELFF TGCGCCAGCAGCTTGGAAGGGTTTGACACCGGGGAGCTGTTTTTT
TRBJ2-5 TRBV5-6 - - CASSSSLRLETQYF TGTGCCAGCAGCTCAAGTCTCAGGCTCGAGACCCAGTACTTC
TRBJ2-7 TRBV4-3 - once CASSPGTGIYEQYF TGCGCCAGCAGCCCCGGAACAGGGATCTACGAGCAGTACTTC
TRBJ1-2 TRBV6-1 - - CASSLRQLRNYGYTF TGTGCCAGCAGCCTGCGACAGTTACGGAACTATGGCTACACCTTC
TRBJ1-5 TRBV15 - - CATSRARGPYDSNQPQHF TGTGCCACCAGCAGAGCAAGGGGCCCCTACGATAGCAATCAGCCCCAGCATTTT
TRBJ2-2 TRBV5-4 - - CASSLQLTANTGELFF TGTGCCAGCAGCTTGCAACTCACGGCGAACACCGGGGAGCTGTTTTTT
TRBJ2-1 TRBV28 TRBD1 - CASGFPGTGITEQFF TGTGCCAGCGGCTTTCCCGGGACAGGGATAACTGAGCAGTTCTTC
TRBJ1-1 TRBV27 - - CASSLLYRAEAFF TGTGCCAGCAGTTTATTATATAGGGCTGAAGCTTTCTTT
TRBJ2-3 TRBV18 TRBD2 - CASSPPRLAGVGDTQYF TGTGCCAGCTCACCACCGAGACTAGCGGGAGTCGGGGATACGCAGTATTTT
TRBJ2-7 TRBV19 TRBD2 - CASSIDLGLAGSGEQYF TGTGCCAGTAGTATAGACCTGGGACTAGCGGGATCGGGCGAGCAGTACTTC
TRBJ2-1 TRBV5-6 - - CASSLGWEQFF TGTGCCAGCAGCTTGGGCTGGGAGCAGTTCTTC
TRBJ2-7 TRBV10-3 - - CAISESAHEQYF TGTGCCATCAGTGAGTCGGCCCACGAGCAGTACTTC
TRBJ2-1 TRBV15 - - CATSRVVTDEQFF TGTGCCACCAGCAGAGTAGTAACGGATGAGCAGTTCTTC
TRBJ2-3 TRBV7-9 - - CASSLGGQGNTDTQYF TGTGCCAGCAGCTTAGGCGGCCAGGGGAATACAGATACGCAGTATTTT
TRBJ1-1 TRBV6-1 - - CASSEALGRNTEAFF TGTGCCAGCAGTGAAGCGCTGGGGAGGAACACTGAAGCTTTCTTT
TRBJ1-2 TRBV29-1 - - CSVVASNYGYTF TGCAGCGTTGTGGCATCTAACTATGGCTACACCTTC
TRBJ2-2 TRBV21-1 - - CASSNNRQLTNTGELFF TGTGCCAGCAGCAATAATCGCCAACTAACGAACACCGGGGAGCTGTTTTTT
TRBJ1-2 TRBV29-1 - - CSVLVTYGYTF TGCAGCGTCCTCGTAACCTATGGCTACACCTTC
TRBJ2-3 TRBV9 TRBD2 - CASSIGLAGGPGDTQYF TGTGCCAGCAGTATTGGACTAGCGGGAGGGCCTGGAGATACGCAGTATTTT
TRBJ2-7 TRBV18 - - CASSPSGLSPLYEQYF TGTGCCAGCTCACCATCCGGCCTCTCCCCCCTCTACGAGCAGTACTTC